A selection of T cell receptor beta chains follows, all from one sample in a study of blood T cell repertoires in COVID-19. Libraries were prepared by immunoSEQ multiplex PCR; TCRdb keeps only in-frame clonotypes and omits some of them. Of some 200,000 clones listed, around 91% are singletons. Material for sequencing was PBMCs or T cells enriched from blood (not recorded which). These receptors all come from a woman younger than 30 who had recovered from COVID-19. Each CDR3 is given with its conserved first and last residue. The D gene is left open where the match is weak. Clone sizes are given selectively: once, few, many, or a class where the clone is expanded.

TRBJ2-5 | once | - | TRBV7-6 | TGTGCCAGCAGCTTCTGGGCGGGTCGGCCAGAAGAGACCCAGTACTTC | CASSFWAGRPEETQYF
TRBJ2-5 | - | TRBD1 | TRBV27 | TGTGCCAGCAGCTTTGACCCGACAGGGCATCATTGGACCCAGTACTTC | CASSFDPTGHHWTQYF
TRBJ1-5 | - | - | TRBV5-1 | TGCGCCAGCAGCTTGGGAGGATATAGCAATCAGCCCCAGCATTTT | CASSLGGYSNQPQHF
TRBJ1-5 | - | - | TRBV19 | TGTGCCAGTAGGCCTGCCCACAGGGATCAGCCCCAGCATTTT | CASRPAHRDQPQHF
TRBJ2-1 | - | TRBD2 | TRBV7-8 | TGTGCCAGCAGCCCTCACCGACTAGCGGTTAGCTCCTACAATGAGCAGTTCTTC | CASSPHRLAVSSYNEQFF
TRBJ2-7 | - | - | TRBV4-2 | TGTGCCAGCAGCCAAGTCAGACTCGTTCCCGAGCAGTACTTC | CASSQVRLVPEQYF
TRBJ1-1 | - | - | TRBV21-1 | TGTGCCAGCAGCTCTCAGGTGAACACTGAAGCTTTCTTT | CASSSQVNTEAFF
TRBJ1-1 | once | - | TRBV5-4 | TGTGCCTGCGCCGTTGGTGGCACTGAAGCTTTCTTT | CACAVGGTEAFF
TRBJ2-7 | - | TRBD2 | TRBV6-5 | TGTGCCAGCAGTCGGGAGGCGGGAGGGCCGAGGGAGCAGTACTTC | CASSREAGGPREQYF
TRBJ1-1 | - | TRBD1 | TRBV27 | TGTGCCAGCAGTTCCTACAGGGGGGCGAACACTGAAGCTTTCTTT | CASSSYRGANTEAFF
TRBJ2-1 | once | TRBD2 | TRBV24-1 | TGTGCCACCGGCACTAGCGGTTCGTCCAATGAGCAGTTCTTC | CATGTSGSSNEQFF
TRBJ2-1 | - | TRBD2 | TRBV4-2 | TGTGCCAGCAGCCAAGAGACTAGCGGGCCCTACAATGAGCAGTTCTTC | CASSQETSGPYNEQFF
TRBJ2-2 | - | TRBD2 | TRBV4-2 | TGTGCCAGCAGCCAAGAGGCGGGAGGGAACACCGGGGAGCTGTTTTTT | CASSQEAGGNTGELFF
TRBJ1-1 | - | - | TRBV28 | TGTGCCAGCAGTTTATTAGGGGGGGAGCGACCATTTGAAGCTTTCTTT | CASSLLGGERPFEAFF
TRBJ2-7 | - | TRBD1 | TRBV28 | TGTGCCAGCAGTCAAGCCGGGGACAGGGTGCACGAGCAGTACTTC | CASSQAGDRVHEQYF
TRBJ1-5 | - | TRBD1 | TRBV19 | TGTGCCAGTAGTAAACAGGGGGATCAGCCCCAGCATTTT | CASSKQGDQPQHF
TRBJ1-2 | - | - | TRBV7-9 | TGTGCCAGCAGCTCCTCGGGATGGAACGCTAACTATGGCTACACCTTC | CASSSSGWNANYGYTF
TRBJ1-2 | once | - | TRBV5-6 | TGTGCCAGCAGCGCCCGCAGGTACAGCGGCTACACCTTC | CASSARRYSGYTF
TRBJ2-7 | - | TRBD1 | TRBV5-6 | TGTGCCAGCAGGTGGGGACAGGGTGCTTACGAGCAGTACTTC | CASRWGQGAYEQYF
TRBJ2-7 | - | TRBD2 | TRBV19 | TGTGCCAGTAGTATAAGTAGTGGGTGTCTAGCGGGAGATGGCTCCTACGAGCAGTACTTC | CASSISSGCLAGDGSYEQYF
TRBJ2-1 | once | - | TRBV20-1 | TGCAGTGCCAAACTAGGCAATGAGCAGTTCTTC | CSAKLGNEQFF
TRBJ2-5 | - | TRBD2 | TRBV9 | TGTGCCAGCAGCGTCGGGGTCCTAGCGGGTCCGCGGAGTGAGACCCAGTACTTC | CASSVGVLAGPRSETQYF
TRBJ1-2 | once | - | TRBV28 | TGTGCCAGCAGTCCCAGGGGTTGGGGCTACACCTTC | CASSPRGWGYTF
TRBJ1-2 | - | - | TRBV14 | TGTGCCAGCAGCGATCGGACAAGTCCTAACTATGGCTACACCTTC | CASSDRTSPNYGYTF
TRBJ2-3 | - | TRBD2 | TRBV30 | TGTGCCTGGAGTGGGGGACTAGCGGGAGCTTCTGATACGCAGTATTTT | CAWSGGLAGASDTQYF
TRBJ2-5 | - | TRBD2 | TRBV15 | TGTGCCACCAGCAGAGCCAGGGAGGGGCAAGAGACCCAGTACTTC | CATSRAREGQETQYF
TRBJ1-2 | - | - | TRBV7-9 | TGTGCCAGCAGCTCACAGGCGAACTATGGCTACACCTTC | CASSSQANYGYTF
TRBJ2-2 | - | - | TRBV27 | TGTGCCAGCAGTTCGCGGGGCCTGGGGAACACCGGGGAGCTGTTTTTT | CASSSRGLGNTGELFF
TRBJ2-1 | - | TRBD1 | TRBV27 | TGTGCCAGCAGTTTATATCCACCTTTCGATCCTCTCGGACAGGCCGATAGCTCCTACAATGAGCAGTTCTTC | CASSLYPPFDPLGQADSSYNEQFF
TRBJ2-1 | - | TRBD2 | TRBV28 | TGTGCCAGCTGCCGGGAGGGCCCCGATGAGCAGTTCTTC | CASCREGPDEQFF
TRBJ1-1 | - | TRBD1 | TRBV5-6 | TGTGCCAGCAGCTTGGACAGGGGGGGAAACACTGAAGCTTTCTTT | CASSLDRGGNTEAFF
TRBJ1-2 | - | TRBD1 | TRBV18 | TGTGCCAGCTCACCAGAGAGGACAGGGGTCTATGGCTACACCTTC | CASSPERTGVYGYTF
TRBJ1-2 | - | TRBD1 | TRBV28 | TGTGCCAGCAGACGGACAGGGAATATTGGCTACACCTTC | CASRRTGNIGYTF
TRBJ2-7 | - | TRBD2 | TRBV19 | TGTGCCAGTAGTATCGGCACTAGCGGATACGAGCAGTACTTC | CASSIGTSGYEQYF
TRBJ2-1 | - | TRBD2 | TRBV30 | TGTGCCTGGAGTCCCCCTAGCGGGAGACCCCTCAATGAGCAGTTCTTC | CAWSPPSGRPLNEQFF
TRBJ2-5 | - | TRBD1 | TRBV7-9 | TGTGCCAGCAGCTTAGTTGGGGCGACAGGGGGTCCCCCCCAGTACTTC | CASSLVGATGGPPQYF
TRBJ1-1 | - | TRBD1 | TRBV19 | TGTGCCAGTGCGTTAGACAGGGCGAGAATTTCGGGCACTGAAGCTTTCTTT | CASALDRARISGTEAFF
TRBJ2-1 | - | TRBD2 | TRBV29-1 | TGCAGCGCCGCTAAAGGACTAGCGGCTCCCTACAATGAGCAGTTCTTC | CSAAKGLAAPYNEQFF